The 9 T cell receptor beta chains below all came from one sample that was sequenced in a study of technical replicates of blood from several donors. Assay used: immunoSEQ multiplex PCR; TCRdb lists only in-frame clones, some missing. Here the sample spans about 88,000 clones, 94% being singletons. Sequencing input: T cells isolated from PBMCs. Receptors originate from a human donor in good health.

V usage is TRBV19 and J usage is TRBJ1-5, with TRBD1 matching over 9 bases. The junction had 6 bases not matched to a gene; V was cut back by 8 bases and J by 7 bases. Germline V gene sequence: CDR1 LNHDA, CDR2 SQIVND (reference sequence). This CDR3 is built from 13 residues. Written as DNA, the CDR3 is TGTGCCAGTGGGACAGGGAGATGGCAGCCCCAGCATTTT. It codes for CASGTGRWQPQHF.

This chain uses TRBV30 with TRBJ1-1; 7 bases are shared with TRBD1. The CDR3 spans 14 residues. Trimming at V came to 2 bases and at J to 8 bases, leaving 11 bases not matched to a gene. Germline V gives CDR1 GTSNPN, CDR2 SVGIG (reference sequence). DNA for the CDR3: TGTGCCTGGAGTCTGGGACAGTTAGCCGCCGAAGCTTTCTTT. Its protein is CAWSLGQLAAEAFF.

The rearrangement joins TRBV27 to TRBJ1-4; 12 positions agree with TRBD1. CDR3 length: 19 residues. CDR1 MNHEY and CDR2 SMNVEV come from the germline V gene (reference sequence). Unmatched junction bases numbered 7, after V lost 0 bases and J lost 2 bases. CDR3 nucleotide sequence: TGTGCCAGCAGTTTATCACGGGGACAGGGGGCTGGGACTAATGAAAAACTGTTTTTT. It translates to CASSLSRGQGAGTNEKLFF. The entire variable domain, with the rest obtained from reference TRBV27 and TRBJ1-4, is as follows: EAQVTQNPRYLITVTGKKLTVTCSQNMNHEYMSWYRQDPGLGLRQIYYSMNVEVTDKGDVPEGYKVSRKEKRNFPLILESPSPNQTSLYFCASSLSRGQGAGTNEKLFFGSGTQLSVL.

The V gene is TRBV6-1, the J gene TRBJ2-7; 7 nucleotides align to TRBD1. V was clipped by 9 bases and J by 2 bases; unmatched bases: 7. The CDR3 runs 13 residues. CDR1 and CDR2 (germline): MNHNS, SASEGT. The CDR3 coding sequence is TGTGCCAGTACAGGGGAGTACACCTACGAGCAGTACTTC. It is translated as CASTGEYTYEQYF.

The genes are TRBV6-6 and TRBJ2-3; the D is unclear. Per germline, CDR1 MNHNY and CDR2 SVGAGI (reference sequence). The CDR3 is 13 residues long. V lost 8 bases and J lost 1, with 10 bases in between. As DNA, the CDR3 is TGTGCCAGCTCTCCAGTGGGCACAGATACGCAGTATTTT. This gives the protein CASSPVGTDTQYF.

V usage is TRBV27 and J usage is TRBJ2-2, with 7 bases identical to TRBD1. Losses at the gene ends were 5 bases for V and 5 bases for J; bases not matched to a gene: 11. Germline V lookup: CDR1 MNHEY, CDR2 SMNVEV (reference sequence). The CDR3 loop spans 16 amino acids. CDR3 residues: CASSPDRQGITGELFF. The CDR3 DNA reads TGTGCCAGCAGTCCAGACCGACAGGGTATTACCGGGGAGCTGTTTTTT.

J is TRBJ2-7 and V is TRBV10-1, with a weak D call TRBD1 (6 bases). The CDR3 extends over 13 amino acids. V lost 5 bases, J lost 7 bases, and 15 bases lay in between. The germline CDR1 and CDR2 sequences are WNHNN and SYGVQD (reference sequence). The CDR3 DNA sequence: TGCGCCAGCAGTTTTAAATCCGGGACAGAGCAGTACTTC. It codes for CASSFKSGTEQYF.

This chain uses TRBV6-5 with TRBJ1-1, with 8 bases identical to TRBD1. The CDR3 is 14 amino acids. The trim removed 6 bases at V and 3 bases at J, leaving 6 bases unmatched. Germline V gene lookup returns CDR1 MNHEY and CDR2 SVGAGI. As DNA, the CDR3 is TGTGCCAGCAGGGGGACAGGAAGTCACACTGAAGCTTTCTTT. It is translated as CASRGTGSHTEAFF.

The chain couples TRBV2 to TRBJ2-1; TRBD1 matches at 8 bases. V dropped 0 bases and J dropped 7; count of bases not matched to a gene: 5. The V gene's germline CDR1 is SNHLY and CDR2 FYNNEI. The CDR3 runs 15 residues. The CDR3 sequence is CASSEAPGGWNEQFF. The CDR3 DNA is TGTGCCAGCAGTGAAGCCCCAGGGGGCTGGAATGAGCAGTTCTTC.